Below, 21 T cell receptor beta chains from the same sample are listed, as sequenced in a study of T-cell reconstitution after alpha-beta-depleted transplantation in children. Unique molecular identifiers were built into the TCRbeta library. Using its own MiXCR run on the PCR reads, TCRdb lists one record per CDR3 protein. The table records over 550,000 distinct CDR3 sequences, about 10% of them present only once. This specimen consisted of PBMCs from the stem cell graft donor, obtained from the stem cell graft. The receptors originated from a human donor who donated a stem cell graft to a child with acute myeloid leukemia.

There are a few counts of this clonotype. The genes are TRBV7-2 and TRBJ2-5; 12 bases map to TRBD2. This CDR3 spans 17 amino acids. Trimming at V came to 5 bases and at J to 4 bases, leaving 11 bases not matched to a gene. CDR1 and CDR2 (germline): SGHTA, FQGNSA. In nucleotides, the CDR3 is TGTGCCAGCAGCCAACAGGCTAGCGGGAGGGCCTTAGAGACCCAGTACTTC. Translating gives CASSQQASGRALETQYF. The variable domain in full, completed from reference TRBV7-2 and TRBJ2-5, reads GAGVSQSPSNKVTEKGKDVELRCDPISGHTALYWYRQSLGQGLEFLIYFQGNSAPDKSGLPSDRFSAERTGGSVSTLTIQRTQQEDSAVYLCASSQQASGRALETQYFGPGTRLLVL.

Ten or more counts support this clonotype. This chain connects TRBV12-3 or TRBV12-4 to TRBJ2-3; D gene unclear. Trimming shortened V by 4 bases and J by 6 bases, and 8 bases separated the two germline ends. The CDR3 totals 12 residues. This chain's CDR3 is CASSSIGDTQYF. The CDR3 region has the DNA TGTGCCAGCAGTTCGATCGGCGATACGCAGTATTTT.

This clonotype occurred a few times. The V call is TRBV27, the J call TRBJ1-4; the D is unclear. Trimming pared 8 bases from V and 6 bases from J, leaving 22 bases between. The CDR3 runs 16 residues. Germline V gives CDR1 MNHEY, CDR2 SMNVEV (reference sequence). The CDR3 coding sequence is TGTGCCAGCCGACCACGACGGGGAGGGTCAGATGAAAAACTGTTTTTT. Residues: CASRPRRGGSDEKLFF.

This clonotype has only a few counts. The chain recombines TRBV9 with TRBJ2-7; 7 nucleotides align to TRBD2. The junction had 16 bases not matched to a gene; V was cut back by 4 bases and J by 0 bases. The CDR3 has 18 residues. The germline CDR1 and CDR2 sequences are SGDLS and YYNGEE. CDR3 protein: CASSPRLSGFSNSYEQYF. CDR3 DNA sequence: TGTGCCAGCAGCCCCCGACTTAGCGGGTTTTCAAACTCCTACGAGCAGTACTTC.

This clonotype has ten or more counts. V usage is TRBV4-2 and J usage is TRBJ2-1; D is uncertain. The CDR3 consists of 12 residues. Per the germline V gene, CDR1 is LGHNA and CDR2 is YNFKEQ. Trimming took off 0 bases at V and 7 bases at J, with 4 bases between the two ends. The CDR3 loop is CASSQEGNEQFF. The CDR3 DNA is TGTGCCAGCAGCCAAGAGGGGAATGAGCAGTTCTTC.

The chain recombines TRBV12-3 or TRBV12-4 with TRBJ2-5, with a tentative D call TRBD1 (5 bases). Between the trimmed V and J ends, which lost 7 bases and 3 bases, there was a span of 9 bases. The CDR3 is 12 residues long. The DNA for the CDR3 is TGTGCCAGCACCAAACAGGAAGAGACCCAGTACTTC. Its translation is CASTKQEETQYF.

This clonotype was seen a handful of times. The V gene is TRBV20-1, the J gene TRBJ2-2; 9 nucleotides match TRBD2. Germline lookup yields CDR1 DFQATT and CDR2 SNEGSKA (reference sequence). The ends lost 3 bases at V and 0 bases at J; junction bases unmatched: 8. This CDR3 contains 17 residues. CDR3 in DNA: TGCAGTGCTAGGGTACCGGGACTAGCTTCGAACACCGGGGAGCTGTTTTTT. It codes for CSARVPGLASNTGELFF.

This clonotype appeared a few times. V usage is TRBV7-3 and J usage is TRBJ2-2; D tentatively fits TRBD1 or TRBD2 (5 bases each). V shed 2 bases and J shed 3 bases, with 13 bases lying between them. The germline CDR1 and CDR2 sequences are SGHTA and FQGTGA. This CDR3 contains 16 residues. The CDR3, as DNA: TGTGCCAGCAGCTTAGGGGAGACAGCATACACCGGGGAGCTGTTTTTT. Translating it yields CASSLGETAYTGELFF.

This chain uses TRBV15 with TRBJ2-5; D unresolved. The V end lost 3 bases, the J end lost 2 bases, and 10 bases lay between the germline ends. From germline, CDR1 is LNHNV and CDR2 YYDKDF (reference sequence). This CDR3 contains 14 residues. As DNA, the CDR3 is TGTGCCACCAGCAGGAAGAACGCACAAGAGACCCAGTACTTC. The encoded protein is CATSRKNAQETQYF. Full variable domain (outside the CDR3, taken from reference TRBV15 and TRBJ2-5): DAMVIQNPRYQVTQFGKPVTLSCSQTLNHNVMYWYQQKSSQAPKLLFHYYDKDFNNEADTPDNFQSRRPNTSFCFLDIRSPGLGDTAMYLCATSRKNAQETQYFGPGTRLLVL.

This clonotype appeared a few times. The rearrangement links TRBV28 to TRBJ2-2; 10 bases map to TRBD1. CDR3 length: 14 residues. Germline V lookup: CDR1 MDHEN, CDR2 SYDVKM. The J segment lost 6 bases and the V segment lost 8 bases, leaving 6 bases of the junction unmatched. CDR3 DNA sequence: TGTGCCAGCCACCAGACAGGGGGCCCCGGGGAGCTGTTTTTT. Its translation is CASHQTGGPGELFF.

This rearrangement joins TRBV7-2 to TRBJ2-7; 7 nucleotides align to TRBD2. The J segment lost 6 bases and the V segment lost 4 bases, leaving 9 bases of the junction unmatched. The CDR3 has 14 amino acids. The germline CDR1 and CDR2 sequences are SGHTA and FQGNSA. The CDR3 nucleotides read TGTGCCAGCAGCTCGCAAAACGGGGGGAGCGAGCAGTACTTC. As protein: CASSSQNGGSEQYF.

This clonotype occurred a few times. The gene calls are TRBV12-3 or TRBV12-4 and TRBJ1-2, with D maybe TRBD1 (6 bases). The ends were cut back, 6 bases at V and 8 bases at J, with 13 bases in the middle. The CDR3 sequence is 12 residues long. CDR3 region: CASSTGTKGYTF. DNA of the CDR3: TGTGCCAGCAGCACCGGGACAAAAGGCTACACCTTC.

This clonotype has more than one count but fewer than ten. V and J are TRBV5-5 and TRBJ2-7; maybe TRBD2 (5 bases). The germline CDR1 and CDR2 sequences are SGHKS and YYEKEE (reference sequence). The germline V and J ends were trimmed by 4 bases and 6 bases, with 14 bases remaining between them. The CDR3 extends over 13 amino acids. The CDR3 spells CASSLGPGSEQYF. For the CDR3, the DNA is TGTGCCAGCAGCCTCGGGCCGGGGAGCGAGCAGTACTTC. Variable domain in full (rest from reference TRBV5-5 and TRBJ2-7): DAGVTQSPTHLIKTRGQQVTLRCSPISGHKSVSWYQQVLGQGPQFIFQYYEKEERGRGNFPDRFSARQFPNYSSELNVNALLLGDSALYLCASSLGPGSEQYFGPGTRLTVT.

Many counts were recorded for this clonotype. The chain combines TRBV7-3 with TRBJ2-3; D perhaps matches TRBD1 (5 bases). V shed 6 bases and J shed 0 bases, with 10 bases lying between them. CDR3 size: 14 residues. The germline gives CDR1 SGHTA, CDR2 FQGTGA. The CDR3 is CASSRGGSTDTQYF. The CDR3 DNA sequence: TGTGCCAGCAGTAGGGGCGGAAGCACAGATACGCAGTATTTT.

The V gene is TRBV27, the J gene TRBJ2-1, with 9 bases matching TRBD1. Germline-derived CDR1 and CDR2 are MNHEY and SMNVEV (reference sequence). The length of the CDR3 is 17 residues. The V segment lost 4 bases and the J segment 4 bases; nucleotides outside the gene matches: 11. The CDR3 reads CASSSTGTGFQYNEQFF. CDR3 DNA sequence: TGTGCCAGCAGTTCAACCGGGACAGGGTTCCAATACAATGAGCAGTTCTTC.

This clonotype was detected only a few times. The V call is TRBV28, the J call TRBJ2-1; 9 bases agree with TRBD2. V trimming: 3 bases; J trimming: 0 bases; junction bases outside the gene matches: 9. The CDR3 sequence is 18 residues long. Germline V gives CDR1 MDHEN, CDR2 SYDVKM. CDR3 sequence: CASSFPSGISSSYNEQFF. DNA of the CDR3: TGTGCCAGCAGTTTCCCTAGCGGGATAAGTAGCTCCTACAATGAGCAGTTCTTC.

As to this clonotype: A read error may explain this, as a much larger clone is one base away. The chain uses TRBV20-1 and TRBJ2-1; 11 bases fit TRBD2. This CDR3 has 16 amino acids. Germline CDR1 DFQATT, CDR2 SNEGSKA (reference sequence). CDR3 amino acids: CCARKGGSGRANEQFF. The CDR3 DNA is TGCTGTGCTAGAAAGGGAGGTAGCGGGAGGGCCAATGAGCAGTTCTTC.

This clonotype was detected a few times. V usage is TRBV9 and J usage is TRBJ2-1; 7 positions match TRBD2. Germline CDR1 reads SGDLS; CDR2 reads YYNGEE. This CDR3 contains 19 residues. V dropped 0 bases and J dropped 6; count of bases not matched to a gene: 18. For the CDR3, the DNA is TGTGCCAGCAGCGTAGTTCGGGGGACTACCAGCGGGATCGGCAATGAGCAGTTCTTC. Amino acids: CASSVVRGTTSGIGNEQFF. The full variable domain, in which reference TRBV9 and TRBJ2-1 provide the parts outside the CDR3, is DSGVTQTPKHLITATGQRVTLRCSPRSGDLSVYWYQQSLDQGLQFLIQYYNGEERAKGNILERFSAQQFPDLHSELNLSSLELGDSALYFCASSVVRGTTSGIGNEQFFGPGTRLTVL.

There are many counts of this clonotype. This sequence joins TRBV10-3 and TRBJ1-1; 11 bases are shared with TRBD1. V shed 9 bases, J shed 1 base, and the junction held 1 base outside the gene matches. Germline V CDR1 and CDR2: ENHRY, SYGVKD. The CDR3 runs 13 residues. The CDR3 spells CAMGTGGNTEAFF. Written as DNA, the CDR3 is TGTGCCATGGGGACAGGGGGGAACACTGAAGCTTTCTTT.

In this sample, this clonotype turned up a few times. The genes are TRBV29-1 and TRBJ1-2; D gene unclear. The CDR3 is 13 amino acids. Per germline, CDR1 SQVTM and CDR2 ANQGSEA. V was trimmed by 3 bases and J by 6 bases, leaving 14 bases between them. The chain's CDR3 is CSVEAVDPHGYTF. The CDR3 DNA follows: TGCAGCGTTGAGGCGGTGGACCCTCATGGCTACACCTTC.

V and J are TRBV6-2 or TRBV6-3 and TRBJ2-7; D gene ambiguous. CDR1 is MNHEY, CDR2 SVGEGT, per germline. Between the trimmed V and J ends, which lost 5 bases and 12 bases, there was a span of 23 bases. This CDR3 region has 14 residues. The DNA for the CDR3 is TGTGCCAGCAGTCAAGGTGGGATTTCAACGTCCCTGTACTTC. This codes for CASSQGGISTSLYF.